Sequencing of this T cell receptor beta chain was carried out in a study of stem cell transplantation in POMP-related autoinflammatory disease. About the research overall: Impaired MHC class I-dependent CD8+ differentiation was hypothesized from defective thymoproteasomes. Neutrophil and platelet engraftment from the graft donor was 100% through one year after transplant.

Some clones are missing from TCRdb's copy, which holds only in-frame ones; the method was immunoSEQ multiplex PCR. The table shows some 68,000 clones, with roughly 90% occurring only once. Whole-study findings and limits: Across all analyzed T-cell subsets, patients with PRAID tended toward reduced diversity and increased clonality. Fewer unique TRB V-J gene pairings were identified in patients with PRAID.

About this clone: Antigen: not known.

Source: CD4+ T cells from PBMCs, taken after stem cell transplantation. This receptor was obtained from a human patient with POMP-related autoinflammation and immune dysregulation (PRAID). T cells may partly derive from the graft donor.

The CDR3 spells CASEGPTINQPQHF. CDR3 DNA: TGTGCCAGTGAGGGTCCGACGATTAATCAGCCCCAGCATTTT. This chain connects TRBV28 to TRBJ1-5; D remains unclear. This CDR3 region has 14 residues. V was shortened by 9 bases and J by 4 bases, with 16 bases between the two germline ends. The germline gives CDR1 MDHEN, CDR2 SYDVKM.